Listed below are T cell receptor beta chains from one sample, sequenced in a study of OX40 agonist ivuxolimab in advanced cancers. Assay used: immunoSEQ multiplex PCR; TCRdb lists only in-frame clones, some missing. Of 90,000 or so clones in the sample, roughly 89% were seen once. Sequencing was performed on CD4+ or CD8+ T cells sorted from blood, taken in a trial of the OX40 agonist ivuxolimab. These receptor sequences come from an adult with an advanced solid tumor such as melanoma, head and neck, liver or kidney cancer. Both conserved end residues are part of each CDR3. D genes are given only for firm matches. Expanded clones are given a class, and other clones once, few, many or no size at all.

v_call	clone_size	j_call	d_call	cdr3_nt	cdr3_aa
TRBV19	-	TRBJ1-5	-	TGTGCCAGTATCGGAACAGGGAAGAATCAGCCCCAGCATTTT	CASIGTGKNQPQHF
TRBV12-5	-	TRBJ2-5	TRBD1	TGTGCTAGTGGTTCCGGGACAGAAGAGACCCAGTACTTC	CASGSGTEETQYF
TRBV7-8	-	TRBJ1-5	-	TGTGCCAGCAGCTTAGCAGGGGACCAGCCCCAGCATTTT	CASSLAGDQPQHF
TRBV5-4	-	TRBJ2-1	-	TGTGCCAGCAGCTCAGGGGCTCTGGGATACAATGAGCAGTTCTTC	CASSSGALGYNEQFF
TRBV7-3	once	TRBJ2-7	-	TGTGCCAGCAGCCCGAGGCAGGGTCCCTACGAGCAGTACTTC	CASSPRQGPYEQYF
TRBV7-9	once	TRBJ1-5	TRBD1	TGTGCCAGCAGCTCAGGACAGGGCGCGGGGCCCCAGCATTTT	CASSSGQGAGPQHF
TRBV5-4	-	TRBJ2-1	-	TGTGCCAGCAGCTCCGGGGGCGACTCCTACAATGAGCAGTTCTTC	CASSSGGDSYNEQFF
TRBV5-4	-	TRBJ1-4	TRBD1	TGTGCCAGCAGCTTGGGTGAGGGGACAGCGTATGAAAAACTGTTTTTT	CASSLGEGTAYEKLFF
TRBV4-1	-	TRBJ2-7	-	TGCGCCAGCAGCCAAGTTTCCGGGACACTGTACGAGCAGTACTTC	CASSQVSGTLYEQYF
TRBV27	-	TRBJ1-5	TRBD1	TGTGCCAGCAGTCGACAGGGGAATCAGCCCCAGCATTTT	CASSRQGNQPQHF
TRBV10-3	-	TRBJ1-6	-	TGTGCCATCAGTGAGTCGTCAGGGGAATCACCCCTCCACTTT	CAISESSGESPLHF
TRBV4-3	once	TRBJ2-2	-	TGCGCCAGCAGCCTTAACAGATTTTCGAACACCGGGGAGCTGTTTTTT	CASSLNRFSNTGELFF